The rows below give T cell receptor beta chains drawn from one sample of a study of blood T cells in healthy people across ages. TCRdb re-called the 5' RACE reads with MiXCR, one entry per CDR3 protein. The sample has about 1.6 million distinct CDR3 sequences; around 35% are singletons. The sequenced sample was blood. The source is a woman aged 25 to 39 in good health. Each CDR3 is given with its conserved first and last residue. Fields, in order: J gene, clone size, V gene, D gene, CDR3 DNA, CDR3 protein. D genes are given only for firm matches. Only part of the rows carry a size: once, few, many, or a class if the clone is expanded.

J gene: TRBJ1-1; clone size: few; V gene: TRBV29-1; D gene: TRBD1; CDR3 DNA: TGCAGCTTTTGCCGGACAGGGGGCTTACCTATGAACACTGAAGCTTTCTTT; CDR3 protein: CSFCRTGGLPMNTEAFF
J gene: TRBJ2-5; clone size: many; V gene: TRBV7-2; D gene: -; CDR3 DNA: TGTGCCAGCGCTCTGGCAAAAGAGACCCAGTACTTC; CDR3 protein: CASALAKETQYF
J gene: TRBJ2-4; clone size: -; V gene: TRBV29-1; D gene: -; CDR3 DNA: TGCAGCGTTGAAGACGAGGGGGATAACATTCAGTACTTC; CDR3 protein: CSVEDEGDNIQYF
J gene: TRBJ2-1; clone size: few; V gene: TRBV6-5; D gene: TRBD2; CDR3 DNA: TGTGCCAGCAGAGAGACTAGCGGGTGGAATGAGCAGTTCTTC; CDR3 protein: CASRETSGWNEQFF
J gene: TRBJ2-3; clone size: many; V gene: TRBV20-1; D gene: TRBD2; CDR3 DNA: TGCAGTGCTGGGGGGGGTTGGCTTTCGGGCACAGATACGCAGTATTTT; CDR3 protein: CSAGGGWLSGTDTQYF
J gene: TRBJ2-3; clone size: -; V gene: TRBV4-1; D gene: TRBD2; CDR3 DNA: TGCGCCCGCAGCCAAGATAGGAGCGGGAGTAGCACAGATACGCAGTATTTT; CDR3 protein: CARSQDRSGSSTDTQYF
J gene: TRBJ1-1; clone size: -; V gene: TRBV3-1; D gene: TRBD1; CDR3 DNA: TGTGCCAGCAGCCAATATGGACAGGACGAAGCTTTCTTT; CDR3 protein: CASSQYGQDEAFF
J gene: TRBJ1-6; clone size: -; V gene: TRBV12-3/TRBV12-4; D gene: -; CDR3 DNA: TGTGCCAGCAGTTTATGGGCAGTCGGAGATAATTCACCCCTCCACTTT; CDR3 protein: CASSLWAVGDNSPLHF
J gene: TRBJ2-7; clone size: -; V gene: TRBV20-1; D gene: -; CDR3 DNA: TGCAGTGCCAGCGACGGAGGGATTGGGTCCTACGAGCAGTACTTC; CDR3 protein: CSASDGGIGSYEQYF
J gene: TRBJ1-2; clone size: -; V gene: TRBV3-1; D gene: -; CDR3 DNA: TGTGCCAGCAGCCCGCGCCCCCCGTCCCTATACTTGGGCTACACCTTC; CDR3 protein: CASSPRPPSLYLGYTF
J gene: TRBJ1-4; clone size: -; V gene: TRBV7-9; D gene: TRBD1; CDR3 DNA: TGTGCCAGCAGCTTACCCCGGGACAGGGGACGAGATGAAAAACTGTTTTTT; CDR3 protein: CASSLPRDRGRDEKLFF
J gene: TRBJ2-5; clone size: -; V gene: TRBV12-3/TRBV12-4; D gene: TRBD1; CDR3 DNA: TGTGCCAGCAGTCACCATGAGACAGGGCGGGAGACCCAGTACTTC; CDR3 protein: CASSHHETGRETQYF
J gene: TRBJ2-3; clone size: -; V gene: TRBV24-1; D gene: TRBD2; CDR3 DNA: TGTGCCACCAGTGATTGGGGACTAGCGACATTCGGAGCAGATACGCAGTATTTT; CDR3 protein: CATSDWGLATFGADTQYF
J gene: TRBJ2-3; clone size: many; V gene: TRBV12-3/TRBV12-4; D gene: TRBD1; CDR3 DNA: TGTGCCAGCAGATCCCAGGACAGGGGATCGCAGTATTTT; CDR3 protein: CASRSQDRGSQYF
J gene: TRBJ1-2; clone size: few; V gene: TRBV10-3; D gene: -; CDR3 DNA: TGTGCCATCAGCCAGGACAGCGGGGGGAACTATGGCTACACCTTC; CDR3 protein: CAISQDSGGNYGYTF
J gene: TRBJ1-2; clone size: -; V gene: TRBV6-5; D gene: TRBD1; CDR3 DNA: TGTGCCAGCAGTTACGGAAGACAGGGATTGGATGGCTACACCTTC; CDR3 protein: CASSYGRQGLDGYTF
J gene: TRBJ2-3; clone size: -; V gene: TRBV10-3; D gene: TRBD1; CDR3 DNA: TGTGCCATCAGTGAGTCGGGGCTACAGGGGGCAGGCACAGATACGCAGTATTTT; CDR3 protein: CAISESGLQGAGTDTQYF
J gene: TRBJ2-7; clone size: once; V gene: TRBV5-1; D gene: TRBD1; CDR3 DNA: TGCGCCAGCAGCTTAGGGGACAGGGAGTACGAGCAGTACTTC; CDR3 protein: CASSLGDREYEQYF
J gene: TRBJ1-2; clone size: -; V gene: TRBV11-2; D gene: -; CDR3 DNA: TGTGCCAGCAGCTTAGATCGTACAGAAGGAAATGGCTACACCTTC; CDR3 protein: CASSLDRTEGNGYTF
J gene: TRBJ2-6; clone size: few; V gene: TRBV9; D gene: -; CDR3 DNA: TGTGCCAGCTGCCTAACCAGCTCTGGGGCCAACGTCCTGACTTTC; CDR3 protein: CASCLTSSGANVLTF
J gene: TRBJ1-2; clone size: few; V gene: TRBV3-1; D gene: -; CDR3 DNA: TGTGCCAGCAGCCAAGGGCAGAGCCACTATGGCTACACCTTC; CDR3 protein: CASSQGQSHYGYTF
J gene: TRBJ1-1; clone size: many; V gene: TRBV29-1; D gene: TRBD1; CDR3 DNA: TGCAGCGTTGAAGGCCAGGGGGGTTCTCGGACTGAAGCTTTCTTT; CDR3 protein: CSVEGQGGSRTEAFF
J gene: TRBJ2-1; clone size: -; V gene: TRBV5-1; D gene: TRBD1; CDR3 DNA: TGCGCCAGCAGCTTGGCATGGGACAGGGGTAATGATGAGCAGTTCTTC; CDR3 protein: CASSLAWDRGNDEQFF
J gene: TRBJ2-7; clone size: few; V gene: TRBV14; D gene: -; CDR3 DNA: TGTGCCAGCAGCCATCGCATGGGGACGGCCTACGAGCAGTACTTC; CDR3 protein: CASSHRMGTAYEQYF
J gene: TRBJ2-2; clone size: -; V gene: TRBV28; D gene: -; CDR3 DNA: TGTGCCAGCAAACAGGGCGGCGCCGGGGAGCTGTTTTTT; CDR3 protein: CASKQGGAGELFF
J gene: TRBJ2-1; clone size: few; V gene: TRBV7-3; D gene: TRBD2; CDR3 DNA: TGTGCCAGCAGCACCGGACTAGCGGGAGGGTTCGATGAGCAGTTCTTC; CDR3 protein: CASSTGLAGGFDEQFF
J gene: TRBJ2-3; clone size: -; V gene: TRBV7-2; D gene: -; CDR3 DNA: TGTGCCAGCAGTCAGCCCCCGAAGGATACGCAGTATTTT; CDR3 protein: CASSQPPKDTQYF
J gene: TRBJ2-7; clone size: few; V gene: TRBV12-3/TRBV12-4; D gene: TRBD2; CDR3 DNA: TGTGCCAGCAGTAGCGGGGGGGGGTACTCCTACGAGCAGTACTTC; CDR3 protein: CASSSGGGYSYEQYF
J gene: TRBJ1-3; clone size: -; V gene: TRBV7-8; D gene: TRBD1; CDR3 DNA: TGTGCCAGCAGCTTATGGGGGGGACAGGGGGACTCTGGAAACACCATATATTTT; CDR3 protein: CASSLWGGQGDSGNTIYF
J gene: TRBJ2-7; clone size: -; V gene: TRBV28; D gene: -; CDR3 DNA: TGTGCCAGCCTCCTAGGACAAGCTTACGGCGAGCAGTACTTC; CDR3 protein: CASLLGQAYGEQYF
J gene: TRBJ1-1; clone size: -; V gene: TRBV4-2; D gene: TRBD1; CDR3 DNA: TGTGCCAGCAGCCTTGCCCTGACAGGGGGCAACACTGAAGCTTTCTTT; CDR3 protein: CASSLALTGGNTEAFF
J gene: TRBJ2-3; clone size: few; V gene: TRBV20-1; D gene: -; CDR3 DNA: TGCAGTGCTCCTTACTTACCAATGGATACGCAGTATTTT; CDR3 protein: CSAPYLPMDTQYF
J gene: TRBJ2-5; clone size: -; V gene: TRBV18; D gene: TRBD1; CDR3 DNA: TGCGCCAGCTCACCTCCGGGACAGGCCAAGGTGGTTGCGGAGACCCAGTACTTC; CDR3 protein: CASSPPGQAKVVAETQYF
J gene: TRBJ2-7; clone size: -; V gene: TRBV4-1; D gene: -; CDR3 DNA: TGCGCCAGCAGCCAAGTCGGGAGTGCTAATGAGCAGTACTTC; CDR3 protein: CASSQVGSANEQYF
J gene: TRBJ2-5; clone size: -; V gene: TRBV4-1; D gene: -; CDR3 DNA: TGCGCCAGCAGCCAAGATCTGGGGCCGGCCCAAGAGACCCAGTACTTC; CDR3 protein: CASSQDLGPAQETQYF
J gene: TRBJ1-1; clone size: -; V gene: TRBV2; D gene: -; CDR3 DNA: TGTGCCAGCAGAAAGGCGATGAACACTGAAGCTTTCTTT; CDR3 protein: CASRKAMNTEAFF
J gene: TRBJ1-2; clone size: once; V gene: TRBV7-2; D gene: -; CDR3 DNA: TGTGCCAGCAGCTTCTACCGAAACAGGGAACTCTATGGCTACACCTTC; CDR3 protein: CASSFYRNRELYGYTF
J gene: TRBJ2-5; clone size: once; V gene: TRBV5-1; D gene: TRBD1; CDR3 DNA: TGCGCCAGCAGGGGACAGGGGAAAGAGACCCGGTACTTC; CDR3 protein: CASRGQGKETRYF
J gene: TRBJ1-2; clone size: few; V gene: TRBV24-1; D gene: -; CDR3 DNA: TGTGCCACCAGTGATCCTTATGTGGGAGTCTATGGCTACACCTTC; CDR3 protein: CATSDPYVGVYGYTF
J gene: TRBJ2-2; clone size: -; V gene: TRBV12-3/TRBV12-4; D gene: TRBD2; CDR3 DNA: TGTGCCAGCAGCCTAAGGGCTAGCGGGGGGCCCGGGGAGCTGTTTTTT; CDR3 protein: CASSLRASGGPGELFF
J gene: TRBJ1-6; clone size: -; V gene: TRBV20-1; D gene: -; CDR3 DNA: TGCAGTGCTAGGCGGGGGGCTGGGTATAATTCACCCCTCCACTTT; CDR3 protein: CSARRGAGYNSPLHF
J gene: TRBJ2-5; clone size: few; V gene: TRBV15; D gene: TRBD2; CDR3 DNA: TGTGCCACCAGCAGAGACACTAGCGGATACCGCCAAGAGACCCAGTACTTC; CDR3 protein: CATSRDTSGYRQETQYF
J gene: TRBJ2-1; clone size: -; V gene: TRBV6-2/TRBV6-3; D gene: TRBD1; CDR3 DNA: TGTGCCAGCGTTTACCGGACAGGGACCTACAATGAGCAGTTCTTC; CDR3 protein: CASVYRTGTYNEQFF
J gene: TRBJ2-7; clone size: -; V gene: TRBV7-9; D gene: -; CDR3 DNA: TGTGCCAGCAGCACGACAGGGAGGGAGCAGTACTTC; CDR3 protein: CASSTTGREQYF
J gene: TRBJ2-3; clone size: -; V gene: TRBV4-2; D gene: TRBD2; CDR3 DNA: TGTGCCAGCAGCCAAGAGCTTAGCGGGAGCCCCGGAGGAACAGATACGCAGTATTTT; CDR3 protein: CASSQELSGSPGGTDTQYF
J gene: TRBJ1-2; clone size: many; V gene: TRBV29-1; D gene: -; CDR3 DNA: TGCAGCGTTGTCGGGGCGTATGGCTACACCTTC; CDR3 protein: CSVVGAYGYTF
J gene: TRBJ2-7; clone size: -; V gene: TRBV27; D gene: -; CDR3 DNA: TGTGCCAGCAGTTTAAGTCCCTACTACGAGCAGTACTTC; CDR3 protein: CASSLSPYYEQYF
J gene: TRBJ2-5; clone size: -; V gene: TRBV4-1; D gene: -; CDR3 DNA: TGCGCCAGCAGCCAAGGATTGGCAGGGGGACTACAAGAGACCCAGTACTTC; CDR3 protein: CASSQGLAGGLQETQYF
J gene: TRBJ2-7; clone size: many; V gene: TRBV6-6; D gene: -; CDR3 DNA: TGTGCCAGCAGTTACTCCGCGACGACGGGGGCAGCCTACGAGCAGTACTTC; CDR3 protein: CASSYSATTGAAYEQYF
J gene: TRBJ2-7; clone size: -; V gene: TRBV6-2/TRBV6-3; D gene: -; CDR3 DNA: TGTGCCAGCAGTTACTCTACGACCTACCCTTGGCACGAGCAGTACTTC; CDR3 protein: CASSYSTTYPWHEQYF
J gene: TRBJ2-2; clone size: -; V gene: TRBV4-1; D gene: -; CDR3 DNA: TGCGCCAGCAGCCAAGGTAGATCCACCGGGGAGCTGTTTTTT; CDR3 protein: CASSQGRSTGELFF
J gene: TRBJ1-2; clone size: -; V gene: TRBV30; D gene: TRBD1; CDR3 DNA: TGTGCCTGGAGTGGTTGGACAGGGGCGCGCTACACCTTC; CDR3 protein: CAWSGWTGARYTF
J gene: TRBJ2-3; clone size: -; V gene: TRBV5-1; D gene: -; CDR3 DNA: TGCGCCAGCAGCCCTATCCCACAGGGAAGCACAGATACGCAGTATTTT; CDR3 protein: CASSPIPQGSTDTQYF
J gene: TRBJ2-2; clone size: -; V gene: TRBV12-3/TRBV12-4; D gene: TRBD2; CDR3 DNA: TGTGCCAGCAGTTCCTTAGCTCCGGGACTAGCGGGGAGGTTCACCGGGGAGCTGTTTTTT; CDR3 protein: CASSSLAPGLAGRFTGELFF